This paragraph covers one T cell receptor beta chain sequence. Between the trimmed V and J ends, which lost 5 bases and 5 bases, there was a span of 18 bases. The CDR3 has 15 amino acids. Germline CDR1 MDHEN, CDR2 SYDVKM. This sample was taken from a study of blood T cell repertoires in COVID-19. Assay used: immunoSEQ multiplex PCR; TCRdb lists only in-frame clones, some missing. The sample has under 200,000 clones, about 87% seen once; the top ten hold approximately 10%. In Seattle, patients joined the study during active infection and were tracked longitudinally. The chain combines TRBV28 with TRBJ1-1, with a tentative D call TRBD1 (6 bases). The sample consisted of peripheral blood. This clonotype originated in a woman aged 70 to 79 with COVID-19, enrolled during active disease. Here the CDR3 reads CASSLKQGFRTEAFF. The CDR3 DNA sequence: TGTGCCAGCAGTCTAAAACAGGGTTTCAGGACTGAAGCTTTCTTT. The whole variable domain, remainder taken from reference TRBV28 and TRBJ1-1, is DVKVTQSSRYLVKRTGEKVFLECVQDMDHENMFWYRQDPGLGLRLIYFSYDVKMKEKGDIPEGYSVSREKKERFSLILESASTNQTSMYLCASSLKQGFRTEAFFGQGTRLTVV.